This T cell receptor (beta chain) was identified in a study of blood T cell repertoires in COVID-19. The wider study: Acute and convalescent COVID-19 samples came from the United States, Italy and Spain. PBMCs, B-cell-depleted T cells, or T cells provided the cDNA or gDNA that made up the material.

Authors' methods: By means of reference gene primer amplification, nucleated cell counts were estimated. Produced via immunoSEQ multiplex PCR; TCRdb's table is partial and in-frame only. V, J and clone size derive from that table, while D and trimming were established from the DNA sequence. Here the sample spans around 70,000 clones, around 75% being singletons. V lost 0 bases and J lost 4; bases outside the gene matches: 10. The CDR3 loop spans 17 amino acids. The germline V gene has CDR1 LGHNA and CDR2 YNFKEQ. Specimen: peripheral blood. This receptor was identified in a man between 65 and 85 years old with acute or convalescent COVID-19. The V and J genes are TRBV4-2 and TRBJ1-2; 8 bases map to TRBD1. CDR3 DNA sequence: TGTGCCAGCAGCCAAGATAGGGCAGGGGGCAGTAGCTATGGCTACACCTTC. This gives the protein CASSQDRAGGSSYGYTF.